Sequencing of this T cell receptor beta chain was carried out in a study of blood T cell repertoires in COVID-19 (dated by TCRdb to 2020 to 2021). General notes on the study: Collaborator samples came from the United States, Italy and Spain and covered acute and convalescent phases of COVID-19. The material from the prospective study consisted of cDNA or gDNA derived from T cells, B-cell-depleted T cells, or PBMCs. The dataset comprised deeply sampled blood TCRbeta repertoires from subjects exposed to, actively infected with, or recovered from COVID-19. The repertoires were released in a freely available public database meant as a resource for research on the immune response to SARS-CoV-2. Samples came from the ongoing ImmuneRACE study (first 160 participants) plus 1,254 subjects from 6 global collaborators. The sample metadata nearly always contained a de-identified subject ID, COVID-19 status, age in years and sex. Where available, HLA class I and class II types were obtained from metadata supplied by the sample provider rather than from assay-based typing.

Participants in the prospective study were enrolled through a virtual design, were aged 18 to 89 years, and lived in roughly 26 United States geographic areas. In the prospective study, participants were assigned to cohorts based on the clinical history participants reported in a screening survey and a study questionnaire. Recovered participants in ImmuneRACE Cohort 3 were defined as having two consecutive negative NP/OP PCR tests, clearance from a healthcare professional, or resolution of symptoms. Each participant in the prospective study had whole blood, serum and a nasopharyngeal or oropharyngeal swab collected by mobile phlebotomists. Prospective study participants could optionally give additional blood draws and questionnaires over a roughly two-month period. Blood samples from the prospective study were shipped frozen or at room temperature prior to DNA extraction. Study-wide findings and limitations: The amount of clinical and demographic metadata varied by source and participant and was provided uncurated.

The trim is 2 bases for V and 10 bases for J, with a gap of 12 bases between the germline ends. According to the germline V gene (reference sequence), CDR1 reads MNHEY and CDR2 reads SMNVEV. Its CDR3 holds 14 amino acids, cysteine through phenylalanine. Only the CDR3 portion is preserved as DNA: 42 bases, with reading frame beginning at the first base. TCRbeta CDR3 regions were amplified from genomic DNA by means of the immunoSEQ Assay, a bias-controlled multiplex PCR. In the source study's methods: Nucleated cell counts per sample were estimated from amplification of reference gene primers within the assay. Sequence reads were collapsed and filtered to measure the absolute abundance of every unique TCRbeta CDR3 rearrangement. For each sample, productive Simpson clonality was calculated by taking the square root of Simpson's diversity index across productive rearrangements. TCRdb's version of the immuneACCESS table is confined to in-frame rearrangements and falls short of the full clone set. An unresolved V gene accounts for under half of the shortfall where checked; the remainder is of unknown origin. That table supplies the V and J calls and clone size; D and trimming were determined from the DNA. This sample lists around 160,000 clones; over 70% were detected once. 10% to 15% of the sample is in the top ten clones.

Worth noting for this clone: The clone's antigen remains unknown. Base qualities are missing; no much larger clone stands one base away.

The sequence derives from a woman aged 55-69 years who had recovered from COVID-19. The rearranged chain carries TRBV27 and TRBJ1-6; TRBD1 is possibly the D segment (5 matching bases). The sample comprised PBMCs or T cells enriched from blood (not recorded which). CDR3 reads: CASSLRQGRSPLHF. The nucleotide sequence reads TGTGCCAGCAGTTTACGCCAGGGTCGCTCACCCCTCCACTTT.